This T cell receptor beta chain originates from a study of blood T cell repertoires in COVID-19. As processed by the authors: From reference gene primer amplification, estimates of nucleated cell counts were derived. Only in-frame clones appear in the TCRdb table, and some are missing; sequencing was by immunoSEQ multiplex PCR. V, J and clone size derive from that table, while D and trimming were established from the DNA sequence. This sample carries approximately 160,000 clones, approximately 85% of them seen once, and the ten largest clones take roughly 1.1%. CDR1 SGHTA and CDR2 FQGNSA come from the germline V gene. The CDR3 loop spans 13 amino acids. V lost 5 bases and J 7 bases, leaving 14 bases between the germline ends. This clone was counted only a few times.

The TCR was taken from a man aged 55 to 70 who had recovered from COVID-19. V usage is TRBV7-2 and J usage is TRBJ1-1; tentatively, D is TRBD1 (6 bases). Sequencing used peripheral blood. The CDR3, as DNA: TGTGCCAGCAGCCCCCGACAGGCCGGTGAAGCTTTCTTT. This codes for CASSPRQAGEAFF.